Below, one T cell receptor beta chain is given with its context. Its antigen is not known. The sample comes from a study of shared clonotypes between healthy human individuals. Overall study findings and caveats: Generation of non-shared clonotypes was less probable than generation of clonotypes shared by all four donors. An anticipated effect of sequencing depth on clonotype sharing among donors was recognized. Blood was the only sampled material, and tissue repertoires likely differ.

The CDR3 length is 14 residues. CDR1 and CDR2 from the germline V gene are SNHLY and FYNNEI. V gave up 8 bases and J gave up 5 bases, with 18 bases separating them. Researchers ran the assay at a deep level. Method: immunoSEQ multiplex PCR; TCRdb's copy keeps in-frame clones and lacks some. The table records over 1.5 million clones, approximately 98% of them present only once. The source material was naive CD4+ T cells sorted from blood. Subset given: CD45RA+ positively selected. This sequence was found in a man aged 25 to 45 in good health. The chain links TRBV2 to TRBJ2-5; TRBD2 might be the D (5 bases). The CDR3 nucleotides are TGTGCCAGCTTGGCGAACACCCGCGGGGAGACCCAGTACTTC. Its translation is CASLANTRGETQYF.